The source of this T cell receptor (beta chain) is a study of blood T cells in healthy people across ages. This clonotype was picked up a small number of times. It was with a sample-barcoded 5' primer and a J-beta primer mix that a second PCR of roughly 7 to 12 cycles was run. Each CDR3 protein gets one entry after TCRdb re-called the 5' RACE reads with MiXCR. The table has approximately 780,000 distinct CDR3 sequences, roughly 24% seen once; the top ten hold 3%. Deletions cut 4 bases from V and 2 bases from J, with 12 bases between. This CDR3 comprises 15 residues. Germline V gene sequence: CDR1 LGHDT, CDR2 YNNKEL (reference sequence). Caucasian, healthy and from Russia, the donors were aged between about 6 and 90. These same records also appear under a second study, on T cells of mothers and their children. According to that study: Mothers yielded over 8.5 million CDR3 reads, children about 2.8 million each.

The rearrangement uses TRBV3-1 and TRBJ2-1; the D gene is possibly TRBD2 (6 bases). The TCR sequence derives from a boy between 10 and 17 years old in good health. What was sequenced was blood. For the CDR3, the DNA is TGTGCCAGCAGCCCCGCGCGGGGAGCCTACAATGAGCAGTTCTTC. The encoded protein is CASSPARGAYNEQFF.